Sequencing of this T cell receptor beta chain was carried out in a study of beta chain features in type 1 diabetes. The whole isolated RNA underwent reverse transcription, so sequencing captured expressed TCRB transcripts. TCRdb's copy holds only in-frame clones and misses some; the assay was immunoSEQ multiplex PCR. This table holds 130,000 to 150,000 clones, about 10% found once. CDR1 and CDR2 (germline): SNHLY, FYNNEI. Trimming at V came to 1 base and at J to 7 bases, leaving 0 bases not matched to a gene. There are 15 residues in the CDR3. This clone has only a few counts. Sequencing was done on a sample of central memory CD4+ T cells from blood. The sequence derives from a man in his late teens or twenties in good health. The chain uses TRBV2 and TRBJ1-6; 11 bases map to TRBD1. The DNA of the CDR3 is TGTGCCAGCAGTGAAGGGACAGGGGGCAATTCACCCCTCCACTTT. Translation gives CASSEGTGGNSPLHF.